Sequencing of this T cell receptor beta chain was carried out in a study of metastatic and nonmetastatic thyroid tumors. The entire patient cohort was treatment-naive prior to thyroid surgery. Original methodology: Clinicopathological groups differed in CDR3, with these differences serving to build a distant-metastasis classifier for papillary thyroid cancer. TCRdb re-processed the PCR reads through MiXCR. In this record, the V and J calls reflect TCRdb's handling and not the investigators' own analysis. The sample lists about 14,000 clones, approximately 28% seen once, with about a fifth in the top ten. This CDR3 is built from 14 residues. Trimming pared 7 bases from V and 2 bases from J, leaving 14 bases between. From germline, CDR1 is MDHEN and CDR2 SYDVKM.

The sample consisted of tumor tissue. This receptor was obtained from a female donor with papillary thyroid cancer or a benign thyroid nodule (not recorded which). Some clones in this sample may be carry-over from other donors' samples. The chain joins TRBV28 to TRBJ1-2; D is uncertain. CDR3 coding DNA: TGTGCCAGCAACCCACTATGGGTGAACTATGGCTACACCTTC. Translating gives CASNPLWVNYGYTF.